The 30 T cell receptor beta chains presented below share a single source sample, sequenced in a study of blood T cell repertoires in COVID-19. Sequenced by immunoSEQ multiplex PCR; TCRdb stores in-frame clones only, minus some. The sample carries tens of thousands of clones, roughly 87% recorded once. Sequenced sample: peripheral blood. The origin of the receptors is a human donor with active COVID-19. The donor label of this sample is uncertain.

The CDR3 DNA follows: TGTGCCAGAAGCCATAACCGACAAGGGGGAGATGGCTACACCTTC. Its translation is CARSHNRQGGDGYTF. This chain links TRBV7-5 with TRBJ1-2; TRBD1, the table's D call, lacks a check against the DNA. TRBV7-5 constitutes a pseudogene. The CDR3 consists of 15 residues.

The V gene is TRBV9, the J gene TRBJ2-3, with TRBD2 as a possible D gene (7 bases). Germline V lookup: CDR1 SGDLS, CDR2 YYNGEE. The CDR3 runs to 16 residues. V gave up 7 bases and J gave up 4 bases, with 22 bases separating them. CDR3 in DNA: TGTGCCAGCTCCAGTGGGGGGGCCGGTATCGCAGATACGCAGTATTTT. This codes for CASSSGGAGIADTQYF.

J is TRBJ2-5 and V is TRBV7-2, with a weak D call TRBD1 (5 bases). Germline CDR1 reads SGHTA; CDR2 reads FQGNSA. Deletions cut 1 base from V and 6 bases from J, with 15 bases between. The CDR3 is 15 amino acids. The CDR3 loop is CASSLVGASPQTQYF. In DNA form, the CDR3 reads TGTGCCAGCAGCTTAGTAGGGGCCAGTCCCCAGACCCAGTACTTC.

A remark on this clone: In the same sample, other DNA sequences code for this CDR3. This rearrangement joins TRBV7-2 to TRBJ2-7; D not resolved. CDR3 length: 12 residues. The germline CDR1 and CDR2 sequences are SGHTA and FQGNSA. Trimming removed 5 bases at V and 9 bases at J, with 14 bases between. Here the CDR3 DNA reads TGTGCCAGCAGCCCCAACAGATTACGGCAGTACTTC. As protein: CASSPNRLRQYF.

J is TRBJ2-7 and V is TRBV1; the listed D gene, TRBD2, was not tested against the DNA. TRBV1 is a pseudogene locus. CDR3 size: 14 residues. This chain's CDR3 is CTSSRIPSADEQYF. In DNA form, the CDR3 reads TGCACCAGCAGCCGGATACCATCGGCGGACGAGCAGTACTTC.

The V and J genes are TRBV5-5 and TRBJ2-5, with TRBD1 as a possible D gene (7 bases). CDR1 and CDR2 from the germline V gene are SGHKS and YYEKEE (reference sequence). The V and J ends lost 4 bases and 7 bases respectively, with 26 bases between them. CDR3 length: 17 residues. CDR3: CASSLGLGGAGGGTQYF. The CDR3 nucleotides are TGTGCCAGCAGCCTGGGTCTCGGCGGGGCAGGGGGAGGGACCCAGTACTTC.

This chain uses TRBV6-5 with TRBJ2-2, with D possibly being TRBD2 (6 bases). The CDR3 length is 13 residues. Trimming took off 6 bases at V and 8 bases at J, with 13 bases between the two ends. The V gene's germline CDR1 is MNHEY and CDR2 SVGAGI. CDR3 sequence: CASRRDLAGELFF. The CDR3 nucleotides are TGTGCCAGCAGGCGGGATCTAGCAGGGGAGCTGTTTTTT.

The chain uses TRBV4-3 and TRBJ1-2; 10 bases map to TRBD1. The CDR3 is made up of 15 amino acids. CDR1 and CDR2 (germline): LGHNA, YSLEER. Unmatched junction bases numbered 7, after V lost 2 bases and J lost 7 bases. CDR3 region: CASSQPGQGPSGYTF. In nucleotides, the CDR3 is TGCGCCAGCAGCCAACCGGGACAGGGGCCGAGTGGCTACACCTTC.

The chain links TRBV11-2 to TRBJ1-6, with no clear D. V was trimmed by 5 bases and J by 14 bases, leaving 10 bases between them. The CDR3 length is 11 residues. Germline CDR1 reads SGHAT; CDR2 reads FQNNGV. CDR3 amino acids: CASSVKEALHF. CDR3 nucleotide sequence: TGTGCCAGCAGCGTCAAGGAGGCCCTCCACTTT.

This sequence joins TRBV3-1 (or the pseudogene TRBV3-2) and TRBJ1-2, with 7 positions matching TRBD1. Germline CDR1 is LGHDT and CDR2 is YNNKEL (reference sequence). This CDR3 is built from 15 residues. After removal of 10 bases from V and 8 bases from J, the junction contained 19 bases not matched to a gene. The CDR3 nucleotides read TGTGCCAACCTTAGACAGGGTAAAATTTCATTCGGCTACACCTTC. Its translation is CANLRQGKISFGYTF.

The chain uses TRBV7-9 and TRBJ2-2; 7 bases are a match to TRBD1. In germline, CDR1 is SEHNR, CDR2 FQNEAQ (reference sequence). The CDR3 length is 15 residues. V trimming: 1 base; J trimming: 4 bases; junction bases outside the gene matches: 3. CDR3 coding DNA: TGTGCCAGCAGCTTAGAGTCAGGGGGCACCGGGGAGCTGTTTTTT. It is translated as CASSLESGGTGELFF.

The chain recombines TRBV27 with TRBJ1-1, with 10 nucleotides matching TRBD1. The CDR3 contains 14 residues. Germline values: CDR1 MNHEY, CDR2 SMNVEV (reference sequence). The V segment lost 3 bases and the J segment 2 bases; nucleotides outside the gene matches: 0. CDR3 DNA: TGTGCCAGCAGTTTGACAGGGGGCAACACTGAAGCTTTCTTT. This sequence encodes CASSLTGGNTEAFF.

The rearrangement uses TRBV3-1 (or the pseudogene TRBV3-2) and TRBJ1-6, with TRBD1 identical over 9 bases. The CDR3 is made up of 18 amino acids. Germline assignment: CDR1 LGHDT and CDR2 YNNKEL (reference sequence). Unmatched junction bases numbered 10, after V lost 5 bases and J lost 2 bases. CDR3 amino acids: CASSSGTGLRTYNSPLHF. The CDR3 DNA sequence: TGTGCCAGCAGCTCCGGGACAGGGTTAAGGACCTATAATTCACCCCTCCACTTT.

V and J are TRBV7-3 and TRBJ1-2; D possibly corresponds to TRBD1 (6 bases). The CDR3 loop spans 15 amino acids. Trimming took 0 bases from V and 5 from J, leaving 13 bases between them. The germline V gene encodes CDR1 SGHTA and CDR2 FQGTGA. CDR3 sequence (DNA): TGTGCCAGCAGCTTAACCGGGGGGGCTGAGTATGGCTACACCTTC. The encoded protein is CASSLTGGAEYGYTF.

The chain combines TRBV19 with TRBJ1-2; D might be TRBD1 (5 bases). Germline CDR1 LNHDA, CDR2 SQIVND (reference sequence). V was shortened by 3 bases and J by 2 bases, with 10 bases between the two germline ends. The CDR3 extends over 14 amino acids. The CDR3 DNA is TGTGCCAGTAGTATCTTTCGGGGGAACTATGGCTACACCTTC. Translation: CASSIFRGNYGYTF.

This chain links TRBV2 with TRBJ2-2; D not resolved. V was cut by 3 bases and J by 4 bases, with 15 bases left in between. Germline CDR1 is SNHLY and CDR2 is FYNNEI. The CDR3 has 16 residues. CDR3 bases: TGTGCCAGCAGTGACCTGGGCGCTTTCGGCACCGGGGAGCTGTTTTTT. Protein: CASSDLGAFGTGELFF.

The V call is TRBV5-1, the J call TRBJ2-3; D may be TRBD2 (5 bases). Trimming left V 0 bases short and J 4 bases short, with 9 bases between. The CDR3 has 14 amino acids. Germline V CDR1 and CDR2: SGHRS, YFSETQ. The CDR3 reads CASSLGGGSDTQYF. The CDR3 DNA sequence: TGCGCCAGCAGCTTGGGCGGCGGGTCAGATACGCAGTATTTT.

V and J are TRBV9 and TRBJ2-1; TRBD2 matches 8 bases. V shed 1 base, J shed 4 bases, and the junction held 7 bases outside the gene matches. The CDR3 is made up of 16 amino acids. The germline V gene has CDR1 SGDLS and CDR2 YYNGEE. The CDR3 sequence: CASSVSGGLTYNEQFF. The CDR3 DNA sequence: TGTGCCAGCAGCGTAAGCGGGGGACTCACATACAATGAGCAGTTCTTC. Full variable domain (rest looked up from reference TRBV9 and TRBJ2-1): DSGVTQTPKHLITATGQRVTLRCSPRSGDLSVYWYQQSLDQGLQFLIQYYNGEERAKGNILERFSAQQFPDLHSELNLSSLELGDSALYFCASSVSGGLTYNEQFFGPGTRLTVL.

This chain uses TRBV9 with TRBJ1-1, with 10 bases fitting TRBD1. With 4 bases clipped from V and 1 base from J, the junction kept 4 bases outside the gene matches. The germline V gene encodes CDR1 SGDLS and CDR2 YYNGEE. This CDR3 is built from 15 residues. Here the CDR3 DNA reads TGTGCCAGCAGCTCCGACAGGGGGCCGAACACTGAAGCTTTCTTT. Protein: CASSSDRGPNTEAFF.

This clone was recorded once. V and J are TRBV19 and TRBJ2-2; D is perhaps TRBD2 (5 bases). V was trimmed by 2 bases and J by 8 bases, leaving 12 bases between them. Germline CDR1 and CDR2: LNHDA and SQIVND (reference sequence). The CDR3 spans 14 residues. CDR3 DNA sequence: TGTGCCAGTAGTATACCCGGGCGGACTGGGGAGCTGTTTTTT. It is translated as CASSIPGRTGELFF.

CDR3 bases: TGTGCCAGCAGCTTAGTTCCGGGTCAGCCCCAGCATTTT. Translated, it gives CASSLVPGQPQHF. The V and J genes are TRBV11-2 and TRBJ1-5; D remains ambiguous. Per the germline V gene, CDR1 is SGHAT and CDR2 is FQNNGV. This CDR3 comprises 13 residues. Trimming took off 1 base at V and 6 bases at J, with 7 bases between the two ends.

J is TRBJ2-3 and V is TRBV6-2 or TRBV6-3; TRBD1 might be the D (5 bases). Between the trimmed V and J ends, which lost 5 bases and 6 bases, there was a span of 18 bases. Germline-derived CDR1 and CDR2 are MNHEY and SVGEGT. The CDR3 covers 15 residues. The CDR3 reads CASSHRTRAGDTQYF. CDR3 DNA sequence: TGTGCCAGCAGTCACCGAACCCGAGCAGGGGATACGCAGTATTTT.

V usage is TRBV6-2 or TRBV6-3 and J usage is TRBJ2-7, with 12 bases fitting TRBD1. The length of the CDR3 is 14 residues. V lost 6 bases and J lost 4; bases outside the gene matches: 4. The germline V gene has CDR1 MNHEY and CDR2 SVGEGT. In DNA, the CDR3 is TGTGCCAGCAGCCCGGGACAGGGGGCTTACGAGCAGTACTTC. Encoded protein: CASSPGQGAYEQYF.

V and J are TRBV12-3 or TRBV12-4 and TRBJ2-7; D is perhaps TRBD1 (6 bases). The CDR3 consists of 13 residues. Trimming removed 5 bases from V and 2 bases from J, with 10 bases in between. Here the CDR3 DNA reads TGTGCCAGCAGTCGGGACACCACCTACGAGCAGTACTTC. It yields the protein CASSRDTTYEQYF.

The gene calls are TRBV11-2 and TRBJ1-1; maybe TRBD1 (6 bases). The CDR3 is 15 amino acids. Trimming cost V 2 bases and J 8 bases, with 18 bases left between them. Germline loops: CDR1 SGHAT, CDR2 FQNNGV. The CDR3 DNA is TGTGCCAGCAGCTTATCGAGCCAGACAGGCACCGAAGCTTTCTTT. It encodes CASSLSSQTGTEAFF.

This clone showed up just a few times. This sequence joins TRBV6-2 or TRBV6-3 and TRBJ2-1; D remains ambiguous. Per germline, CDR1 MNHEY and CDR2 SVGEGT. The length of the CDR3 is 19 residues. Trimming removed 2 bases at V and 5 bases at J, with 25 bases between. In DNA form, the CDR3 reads TGTGCCAGCAGTTACGGTCGAGGTAAAACGGAGATTTTAAACAATGAGCAGTTCTTC. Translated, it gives CASSYGRGKTEILNNEQFF.

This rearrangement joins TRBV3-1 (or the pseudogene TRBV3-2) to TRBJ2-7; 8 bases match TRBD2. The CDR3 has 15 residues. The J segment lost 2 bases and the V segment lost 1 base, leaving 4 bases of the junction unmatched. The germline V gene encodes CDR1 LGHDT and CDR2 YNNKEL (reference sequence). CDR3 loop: CASSQASGGAYEQYF. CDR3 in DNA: TGTGCCAGCAGCCAAGCCTCCGGGGGGGCCTACGAGCAGTACTTC.

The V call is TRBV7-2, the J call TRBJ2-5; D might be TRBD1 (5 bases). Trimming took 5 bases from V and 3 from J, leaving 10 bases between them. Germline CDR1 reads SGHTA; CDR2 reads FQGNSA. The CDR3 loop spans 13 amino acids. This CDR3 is CASSIPGKETQYF. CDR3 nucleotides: TGTGCCAGCAGCATTCCAGGGAAAGAGACCCAGTACTTC.

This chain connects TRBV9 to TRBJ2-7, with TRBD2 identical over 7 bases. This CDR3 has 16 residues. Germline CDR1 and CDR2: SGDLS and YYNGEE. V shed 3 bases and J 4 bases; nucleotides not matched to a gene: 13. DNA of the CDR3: TGTGCCAGCAGCGATGGGGGAGGGAGAGGCGGGTACGAGCAGTACTTC. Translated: CASSDGGGRGGYEQYF.

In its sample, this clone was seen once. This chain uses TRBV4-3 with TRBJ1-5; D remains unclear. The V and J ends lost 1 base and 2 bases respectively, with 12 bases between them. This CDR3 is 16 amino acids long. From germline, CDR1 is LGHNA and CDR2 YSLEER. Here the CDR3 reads CASSQGLWAGNQPQHF. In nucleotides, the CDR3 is TGCGCCAGCAGCCAAGGGCTCTGGGCAGGCAATCAGCCCCAGCATTTT.